This T cell receptor (beta chain) was identified in a study of CXCR3-negative and CXCR3-positive naive CD8 T cells. Germline values: CDR1 MNHEY, CDR2 SVGEGT. The CDR3 is made up of 11 amino acids. CD45RO-CCR7+CD27+CD95- cells counted as naive CD8+ T cells. As concerns this clonotype: Its antigen remains unknown.

The authors made the TRB cDNA libraries by 5' RACE using UMI labels. One entry per CDR3 protein, without DNA, is what TCRdb gives after re-calling the 5' RACE reads. Its table lists roughly 63,000 distinct CDR3 sequences. Study conclusions and caveats: CXCR3-positive naive cells carried more hydrophobic TRB CDR3s than CXCR3-negative naive cells did. Within a donor, both naive subsets shared TRBV-TRBJ usage, unlike memory cells. Memory CD8+ cells showed much lower diversity, while both naive subsets displayed comparably high diversity.

This receptor was taken from a human donor in good health. Some clones in this sample may be carry-over from other donors' samples. V gene TRBV6-2 or TRBV6-3 combines with J gene TRBJ2-7. Sequencing used naive CXCR3+ CD8+ T cells from blood. The subset denotes: CD45RO-CCR7+CD27+CD95- naive CD8+ T cells expressing CXCR3 (TNR3+). This chain's CDR3 is CASTDSYEQYF.